What follows are 20 T cell receptor beta chains derived from one specimen sequenced in a study of cytomegalovirus exposure and HLA in healthy donors. Profiling relied on immunoSEQ multiplex PCR, and the TCRdb table lists in-frame clones only, not all of them. The top ten hold under 2% of the sample, which has 60,000 to 85,000 clones, 85% to 95% seen once. Sequencing input: PBMCs. Receptors were obtained from a man younger than 35 in good health and CMV-seropositive.

The chain combines TRBV10-3 with TRBJ2-5, with TRBD2 identical over 9 bases. Germline lookup yields CDR1 ENHRY and CDR2 SYGVKD. There are 14 residues in the CDR3. The trim removed 6 bases at V and 5 bases at J, leaving 7 bases unmatched. The CDR3 loop reads CAISPAGGRETQYF. CDR3 DNA sequence: TGTGCCATCAGCCCAGCGGGAGGACGGGAGACCCAGTACTTC.

V usage is TRBV5-1 and J usage is TRBJ1-5; 8 bases align to TRBD1. Germline loops: CDR1 SGHRS, CDR2 YFSETQ. V was pared by 5 bases and J by 6 bases, with 4 bases of the junction left unmatched. The CDR3 is made up of 13 amino acids. The CDR3 region is CASRSDRAQPQHF. Here the CDR3 DNA reads TGCGCCAGCAGGTCGGACAGGGCTCAGCCCCAGCATTTT.

The chain has TRBV5-5 and TRBJ1-1; tentative D call: TRBD1 (6 bases). The V gene's germline CDR1 is SGHKS and CDR2 YYEKEE (reference sequence). Trimming removed 4 bases from V and 6 bases from J, with 16 bases in between. This CDR3 spans 14 amino acids. In DNA form, the CDR3 reads TGTGCCAGCAGCACCGGACAGCCGAGCCCTGAAGCTTTCTTT. The encoded protein is CASSTGQPSPEAFF.

The chain couples TRBV6-1 to TRBJ2-3, with TRBD1 as a possible D gene (5 bases). The CDR3 runs 15 residues. The germline V gene has CDR1 MNHNS and CDR2 SASEGT. Trimming left V 5 bases short and J 2 bases short, with 14 bases between. The CDR3 protein is CASSRVRTTTDTQYF. DNA of the CDR3: TGTGCCAGCAGTCGCGTTCGGACAACCACAGATACGCAGTATTTT.

The chain uses TRBV5-1 and TRBJ2-2; possible D gene TRBD1, 6 bases. Germline CDR1 SGHRS, CDR2 YFSETQ. The germline V and J ends were trimmed by 1 base and 4 bases, with 20 bases remaining between them. CDR3 length: 18 amino acids. The CDR3 DNA reads as TGCGCCAGCAGCTTGTTGGGAGCTCTCACAGGGCGCACCGGGGAGCTGTTTTTT. Residues: CASSLLGALTGRTGELFF.

CDR3 loop: CASSFGLAIVDTQYF. CDR3 sequence (DNA): TGTGCCAGCAGCTTTGGGCTAGCCATCGTCGATACGCAGTATTTT. The genes are TRBV5-6 and TRBJ2-3; D possibly corresponds to TRBD2 (5 bases). The CDR3 sequence is 15 residues long. The V end lost 2 bases, the J end lost 6 bases, and 16 bases lay between the germline ends. Germline V gene sequence: CDR1 SGHDT, CDR2 YYEEEE. Full variable domain (remainder filled in from reference TRBV5-6 and TRBJ2-3): DAGVTQSPTHLIKTRGQQVTLRCSPKSGHDTVSWYQQALGQGPQFIFQYYEEEERQRGNFPDRFSGHQFPNYSSELNVNALLLGDSALYLCASSFGLAIVDTQYFGPGTRLTVL.

Of note for this clone: Germline is not matched at one junction end, which may reflect a read error. The chain is built from TRBV7-7 and TRBJ2-7, with D tentatively TRBD2 (6 bases). The CDR3 contains 18 residues. The germline V gene encodes CDR1 SSHAT and CDR2 FNYEAQ (reference sequence). CDR3 DNA: TGTGCTAGCAGCCCATTGGGTCGACTAGTCGTTAAAATCTACGAGCAGTACTTC. This encodes CASSPLGRLVVKIYEQYF.

V and J are TRBV6-1 and TRBJ2-1; TRBD2 matches 10 bases. V gave up 2 bases and J gave up 3 bases; unmatched junction bases: 4. Per the germline V gene, CDR1 is MNHNS and CDR2 is SASEGT. The CDR3 totals 16 residues. The DNA of the CDR3 is TGTGCCAGCAGTGAAAAAGCGGGAGGGGACTACAATGAGCAGTTCTTC. It is translated as CASSEKAGGDYNEQFF.

The chain has TRBV5-8 and TRBJ2-1, with TRBD1 matching over 9 bases. The CDR3 consists of 16 residues. Germline V lookup: CDR1 SGHTS, CDR2 YDEGEE. The V segment lost 0 bases and the J segment 4 bases; nucleotides outside the gene matches: 5. The CDR3 region has the DNA TGTGCCAGCAGCTTGGCGGGGACAGGGCAGTACAATGAGCAGTTCTTC. This sequence encodes CASSLAGTGQYNEQFF.

This chain connects TRBV2 to TRBJ2-2; 11 bases are a match to TRBD2. Germline assignment: CDR1 SNHLY and CDR2 FYNNEI. This CDR3 is 19 amino acids long. The V gene end was trimmed by 3 bases and the J gene end by 6 bases; junction bases not matched to a gene: 15. CDR3 bases: TGTGCCAGCAGTGATAGCGGGGGGGGGCGAAGGGGGAGTCCCGGGGAGCTGTTTTTT. As protein: CASSDSGGGRRGSPGELFF.

The J gene is TRBJ2-3, the V gene TRBV27, with 12 bases that match TRBD2. V dropped 5 bases and J dropped 0; count of bases not matched to a gene: 24. This CDR3 region has 23 residues. Germline V CDR1 and CDR2: MNHEY, SMNVEV (reference sequence). The CDR3 spells CASSPRLTGTGLAGPLSTDTQYF. The CDR3 DNA reads TGTGCCAGCAGTCCACGCCTGACAGGGACAGGACTAGCGGGACCTTTAAGCACAGATACGCAGTATTTT.

The J gene is TRBJ2-7, the V gene TRBV28; no clear D gene. Germline V gives CDR1 MDHEN, CDR2 SYDVKM. Trimming removed 5 bases from V and 5 bases from J, with 19 bases in between. The CDR3 runs to 15 residues. CDR3 nucleotides: TGTGCCAGCAGTGACCAGGTGGCATCATTCGACGAGCAGTACTTC. It specifies CASSDQVASFDEQYF.

V gene TRBV5-1 combines with J gene TRBJ2-5; 10 positions match TRBD2. V was pared by 4 bases and J by 5 bases, with 8 bases of the junction left unmatched. Germline CDR1 reads SGHRS; CDR2 reads YFSETQ. The CDR3 covers 15 residues. In DNA form, the CDR3 reads TGCGCCAGCAGCCTAAGACTAGCGGGTGGGGAGACCCAGTACTTC. This encodes CASSLRLAGGETQYF. The variable domain in full, completed from reference TRBV5-1 and TRBJ2-5, reads KAGVTQTPRYLIKTRGQQVTLSCSPISGHRSVSWYQQTPGQGLQFLFEYFSETQRNKGNFPGRFSGRQFSNSRSEMNVSTLELGDSALYLCASSLRLAGGETQYFGPGTRLLVL.

The rearrangement links TRBV5-1 to TRBJ1-4, with TRBD1 matching 7 bases. This CDR3 has 15 amino acids. Trimming at V came to 4 bases and at J to 5 bases, leaving 8 bases not matched to a gene. CDR1 is SGHRS and CDR2 is YFSETQ in the germline V gene. CDR3 region: CASSPEGAGNEKLFF. Written as DNA, the CDR3 is TGCGCCAGCAGCCCAGAGGGGGCAGGGAATGAAAAACTGTTTTTT.

This clone occurred once. The rearrangement links TRBV7-2 to TRBJ2-7; 9 bases agree with TRBD1. Unmatched junction bases numbered 2, after V lost 1 base and J lost 1 base. CDR3 size: 15 residues. Germline V gene sequence: CDR1 SGHTA, CDR2 FQGNSA. The CDR3 is CASSLEGQGSYEQYF. The CDR3 DNA reads as TGTGCCAGCAGCTTAGAGGGACAGGGATCCTACGAGCAGTACTTC.

This clone has a handful of counts. The chain is built from TRBV5-1 and TRBJ2-4, with TRBD1 matching over 9 bases. V was clipped by 0 bases and J by 7 bases; unmatched bases: 5. The germline V gene has CDR1 SGHRS and CDR2 YFSETQ. The CDR3 spans 15 residues. The chain's CDR3 is CASSLGGDRENIQYF. CDR3 bases: TGCGCCAGCAGCTTGGGAGGGGACAGGGAGAACATTCAGTACTTC.

The CDR3 coding sequence is TGTGCCAGCACCATCACGACTGTCTCCAAAAACATTCAGTACTTC. Its protein product is CASTITTVSKNIQYF. The chain combines TRBV6-1 with TRBJ2-4; no clear D gene. The CDR3 has 15 amino acids. Germline V gene lookup returns CDR1 MNHNS and CDR2 SASEGT. Trimming pared 7 bases from V and 2 bases from J, leaving 15 bases between.

The chain recombines TRBV7-9 with TRBJ1-5; TRBD1 might be the D (6 bases). Looked up from germline, CDR1 is SEHNR and CDR2 is FQNEAQ (reference sequence). V shed 1 base and J shed 0 bases, with 10 bases lying between them. This CDR3 spans 16 amino acids. For the CDR3, the DNA is TGTGCCAGCAGCTTAGGTACAGGGACTAGCAATCAGCCCCAGCATTTT. Protein product: CASSLGTGTSNQPQHF.

This clone showed up just once. The chain employs TRBV6-5 and TRBJ1-4, with D possibly being TRBD1 (6 bases). From germline, CDR1 is MNHEY and CDR2 SVGAGI. CDR3 length: 15 residues. V was cut by 5 bases and J by 4 bases, with 14 bases left in between. CDR3 loop: CASSHGTGSNEKLFF. CDR3 bases: TGTGCCAGCAGTCATGGAACAGGGAGTAATGAAAAACTGTTTTTT.

The chain joins TRBV6-1 to TRBJ2-7; TRBD1 aligns across 10 bases. CDR3 length: 15 amino acids. Germline CDR1 is MNHNS and CDR2 is SASEGT. V was pared by 4 bases and J by 4 bases, with 7 bases of the junction left unmatched. The CDR3 nucleotides read TGTGCCAGCAGTGGTCGACAGGGGGCATCTTACGAGCAGTACTTC. This encodes CASSGRQGASYEQYF.